This entry is about one T cell receptor beta chain. These data are taken from a study of control samples from healthy donors and cancer patients. TCRdb keeps only in-frame clones here, not all; method: immunoSEQ multiplex PCR. The sample includes more than 45,000 clones, nearly 95% of them seen just once. J was trimmed by 6 bases and V by 2 bases; bases with no gene match: 3. CDR1 and CDR2 (germline): SGHDT, YYEEEE. This CDR3 region has 14 residues. The sequencing input was PBMCs. The chain links TRBV5-6 to TRBJ1-5; TRBD1 matches at 9 bases. This TCR derives from a woman aged 45 to 65 with head and neck cancer. CDR3 in DNA: TGTGCCAGCAGCTTTCTACAGGGGGCTCAGCCCCAGCATTTT. It encodes CASSFLQGAQPQHF.